This T cell receptor beta chain was recorded in a study of T cell responses to AZD1222 COVID-19 vaccine. Study-level points and caveats: At study baseline, merely six AZD1222 recipients were seropositive. Females outnumbered males among donors, who were mostly white British; clonal diversity was possibly underestimated. Spike regions recognized by vaccine-associated CD4 TCRs spanned the protein, led by 160-218 and 743-854.

The CDR3 has 16 residues. The germline V gene has CDR1 SGDLS and CDR2 YYNGEE. The J segment lost 7 bases and the V segment lost 0 bases, leaving 10 bases of the junction unmatched. This clone came up once. Its antigen is undetermined. Sequencing was performed with immunoSEQ multiplex PCR; in TCRdb, only in-frame clones are kept and a portion is missing. The repertoire holds about 78,000 clones, approximately 87% seen once, with roughly 1.4% in the top ten. The sample in question was peripheral blood, obtained 28 days after the second AZD1222 dose. V and J are TRBV9 and TRBJ2-3, with TRBD2 matching over 8 bases. The receptor was derived from an adult who received the AZD1222 COVID-19 vaccine. CDR3 amino acids: CASSVVGAGARNTQYF. The CDR3 DNA reads TGTGCCAGCAGCGTAGTCGGAGCGGGGGCCCGAAATACGCAGTATTTT.